This T cell receptor (beta chain) was retrieved from a study of blood T cell repertoires in COVID-19. About the research overall: COVID-19 samples from acute and convalescent phases originated in the United States, Italy and Spain. PBMCs, B-cell-depleted T cells, or T cells provided the cDNA or gDNA that made up the material.

V lost 0 bases to trimming and J lost 5 bases; unmatched junction nucleotides: 6. The CDR3 contains 15 residues. CDR1 is SGHNT and CDR2 is YYREEE in the germline V gene (reference sequence). Generated by immunoSEQ multiplex PCR, the TCRdb table keeps only in-frame clones and is missing some. The sample consists of under 80,000 clones, about 80% of them appearing once. The clonotype originates from an elderly man with acute or convalescent COVID-19. Sequences were obtained from peripheral blood. V usage is TRBV5-4 and J usage is TRBJ1-1, with 8 bases fitting TRBD1. In DNA form, the CDR3 reads TGTGCCAGCAGCTTGGCCGGGACAGGAGGGACTGAAGCTTTCTTT. Translated, it gives CASSLAGTGGTEAFF.